The 20 T cell receptor beta chains given below trace back to one sample, sequenced in a study of T cells expressing NK-cell markers. TCRdb re-analyzed the 5' RACE reads; it lists each CDR3 protein once, without DNA. Its listing shows approximately 440,000 distinct CDR3 sequences. Sequencing was performed on blood T cells: a sorted CD56 or NKG2C T cell subset, CD4+ or CD8+ T cells, or bulk PBMC T cells (not recorded which). Receptors were obtained from a woman between 50 and 59 years old in good health.

This sequence joins TRBV4-1 and TRBJ2-2. Per the germline V gene, CDR1 is MGHRA and CDR2 is YSYEKL. The CDR3 has 16 amino acids. The CDR3 loop reads CASSQVWEVPTGELFF.

The chain recombines TRBV13 with TRBJ2-5; lacking DNA, the TRBD1 call made by TCRdb goes unchecked. Germline assignment: CDR1 PRHDT and CDR2 FYEKMQ (reference sequence). The CDR3 is 17 residues long. CDR3 amino acids: CASSLRRQGGNQETQYF.

The rearrangement links TRBV5-6 to TRBJ2-5; TCRdb designates TRBD1, a call that cannot be tested without DNA. CDR1 and CDR2 from the germline V gene are SGHDT and YYEEEE. CDR3 length: 14 amino acids. This CDR3 reads CASSLGQRTETQYF.

The rearrangement uses TRBV27 and TRBJ2-5; TCRdb's D call, TRBD1, is unchecked because there is no DNA. This CDR3 region has 16 residues. CDR1 and CDR2 (germline): MNHEY, SMNVEV (reference sequence). CDR3 in amino acids: CASSALLTGAQETQYF.

The chain has TRBV7-8 and TRBJ1-4; the TRBD1 assignment by TCRdb is unverifiable without DNA. Germline CDR1 SGHVS, CDR2 FQNEAQ. The CDR3 covers 14 residues. The chain's CDR3 is CASSHRDTNEKLFF.

The chain couples TRBV5-1 to TRBJ2-1; as DNA is missing, the TRBD1 call by TCRdb cannot be tested. The CDR3 consists of 17 residues. Germline V gene sequence: CDR1 SGHRS, CDR2 YFSETQ. The CDR3 sequence is CASSPPTGDWVDNEQFF.

V is TRBV27 and J is TRBJ2-5; the TCRdb D gene call, TRBD2, has no DNA to confirm it. The CDR3 totals 16 residues. Germline values: CDR1 MNHEY, CDR2 SMNVEV (reference sequence). CDR3 sequence: CASSPGELAGGETQYF.

This chain connects TRBV3-1 to TRBJ2-2. The germline V gene has CDR1 LGHDT and CDR2 YNNKEL (reference sequence). The CDR3 has 13 amino acids. The CDR3 is CASSQNVRGELFF. The entire variable domain, with the rest obtained from reference TRBV3-1 and TRBJ2-2, is as follows: DTAVSQTPKYLVTQMGNDKSIKCEQNLGHDTMYWYKQDSKKFLKIMFSYNNKELIINETVPNRFSPKSPDKAHLNLHINSLELGDSAVYFCASSQNVRGELFFGEGSRLTVL.

This sequence joins TRBV28 and TRBJ2-7; TCRdb's D call of TRBD1 is untestable without DNA. Germline CDR1 reads MDHEN; CDR2 reads SYDVKM. CDR3 size: 13 residues. The CDR3 protein is CASSLPQGYEQYF.

The chain recombines TRBV5-1 with TRBJ2-3; the D call from TCRdb, TRBD1, cannot be confirmed without DNA. CDR1 SGHRS and CDR2 YFSETQ come from the germline V gene. This CDR3 region has 16 residues. This chain's CDR3 is CASSLAGQGITDTQYF.

V is TRBV10-3 and J is TRBJ2-2; TCRdb proposes TRBD1, but this gene call is untestable without DNA. This CDR3 contains 13 residues. Germline V lookup: CDR1 ENHRY, CDR2 SYGVKD. The CDR3 reads CAISSGFTGELFF.

The V and J genes are TRBV12-3 or TRBV12-4 and TRBJ2-1. The CDR3 has 12 residues. The CDR3 reads CASTLLLNEQFF.

The rearrangement joins TRBV5-1 to TRBJ2-6; TCRdb outputs TRBD1, but without DNA this stays unchecked. The CDR3 is 16 residues long. The germline V gene has CDR1 SGHRS and CDR2 YFSETQ. This CDR3 is CASSFGHETGANVLTF.

The chain couples TRBV7-8 to TRBJ2-7; without DNA, the TCRdb call of TRBD1 cannot be checked. This CDR3 is 14 amino acids long. Germline V lookup: CDR1 SGHVS, CDR2 FQNEAQ. The CDR3 reads CASILDRGRYEQYF.

The chain carries TRBV12-3 or TRBV12-4 and TRBJ1-2; TCRdb returns TRBD1, unconfirmable since there is no DNA. The CDR3 runs to 16 residues. The CDR3 is CASSRLGGVKAPGYTF.

The V call is TRBV27, the J call TRBJ1-2; TCRdb designates TRBD1, a call that cannot be tested without DNA. Germline-derived CDR1 and CDR2 are MNHEY and SMNVEV (reference sequence). There are 17 residues in the CDR3. The CDR3 is CASSGPPLLGGRDGYTF.

The J gene is TRBJ2-3, the V gene TRBV5-4; the D gene TCRdb calls, TRBD2, cannot be checked with no DNA. Germline CDR1 and CDR2: SGHNT and YYREEE (reference sequence). This CDR3 is built from 18 residues. This CDR3 is CASSSRGTTSGRRDTQYF. Variable domain in full (rest from reference TRBV5-4 and TRBJ2-3): ETGVTQSPTHLIKTRGQQVTLRCSSQSGHNTVSWYQQALGQGPQFIFQYYREEENGRGNFPPRFSGLQFPNYSSELNVNALELDDSALYLCASSSRGTTSGRRDTQYFGPGTRLTVL.

The chain recombines TRBV6-5 with TRBJ2-1; TCRdb designates TRBD2, a call that cannot be tested without DNA. The CDR3 contains 13 residues. Germline V gene sequence: CDR1 MNHEY, CDR2 SVGAGI. CDR3 amino acids: CASSSDRREEQFF.

The J gene is TRBJ2-1, the V gene TRBV20-1; TCRdb indicates TRBD2, and absent DNA this call remains unverified. The V gene's germline CDR1 is DFQATT and CDR2 SNEGSKA (reference sequence). The length of the CDR3 is 15 residues. CDR3 protein: CSASTGTSAYNEQFF.

The CDR3 sequence is CASSRGPPSTQYF. The chain combines TRBV4-1 with TRBJ2-3; TCRdb reports TRBD2, a call that lacks DNA to check it against. This CDR3 is 13 amino acids long. Germline CDR1 is MGHRA and CDR2 is YSYEKL.